A single sample gave rise to the 19 T cell receptor beta chains below, sequenced in a study of blood T cell repertoires in COVID-19 (dated by TCRdb to the early 2020s). The library was prepared using the immunoSEQ multiplex PCR assay. TCRdb stores this immuneACCESS table with in-frame sequences only. Part of the clones is absent; in the studies checked, under half of the shortfall reflects unresolved V genes, and no reason is known for the rest. This sample comprises 75,000 to 100,000 clones, about 77% of them detected only once. The leading ten clones occupy around a tenth of the sample. The specimen sequenced was peripheral blood. These receptors were taken from a woman older than 75 with acute or convalescent COVID-19.

The gene calls are TRBV5-8 and TRBJ2-6; the D is unclear. CDR1 SGHTS and CDR2 YDEGEE come from the germline V gene. The CDR3 is 17 amino acids. V was pared by 4 bases and J by 0 bases, with 14 bases between. CDR3 nucleotide sequence: TGTGCCAGCAGCCAACTCTTCGGTATCTCTGGGGCCAACGTCCTGACTTTC. It translates to CASSQLFGISGANVLTF.

This clone has a handful of counts. This chain uses TRBV9 with TRBJ1-6; 9 nucleotides agree with TRBD1. The CDR3 is 14 residues long. J gave up 9 bases and V 0 bases, and 1 base lay outside the gene matches. CDR1 and CDR2 from the germline V gene are SGDLS and YYNGEE. CDR3 sequence reads: CASSVADRGSPLHF. In DNA form, the CDR3 reads TGTGCCAGCAGCGTAGCGGACAGGGGTTCACCCCTCCACTTT.

The chain uses TRBV24-1 and TRBJ1-5; tentative D call: TRBD1 (6 bases). Trimming took 4 bases from V and 4 from J, leaving 7 bases between them. The CDR3 is 13 amino acids. The germline CDR1 and CDR2 sequences are KGHDR and SFDVKD. The CDR3 loop is CATSEQGNQPQHF. The DNA of the CDR3 is TGTGCCACCAGTGAACAGGGAAATCAGCCCCAGCATTTT.

The chain uses TRBV7-2 and TRBJ2-2; TRBD1 agrees at 12 bases. In germline, CDR1 is SGHTA, CDR2 FQGNSA. After removal of 4 bases from V and 7 bases from J, the junction contained 10 bases not matched to a gene. CDR3 size: 17 residues. For the CDR3, the DNA is TGTGCCAGCAGCTATTCCCGGGACAGGGGGCGGGTCGGGGAGCTGTTTTTT. Translating it yields CASSYSRDRGRVGELFF.

The V gene is TRBV21-1, the J gene TRBJ2-7; the table's D call of TRBD1 was not tested on the DNA. TRBV21-1 is an annotated pseudogene. This CDR3 spans 18 amino acids. The CDR3 is CASSKFGTGGMAFYEQYF. As DNA, the CDR3 is TGTGCCAGCAGCAAATTCGGGACAGGGGGAATGGCTTTCTACGAGCAGTACTTC.

This sequence joins TRBV2 and TRBJ1-5; possible D gene TRBD1, 6 bases. The germline V and J ends were trimmed by 8 bases and 5 bases, with 16 bases remaining between them. The CDR3 runs to 14 residues. In germline, CDR1 is SNHLY, CDR2 FYNNEI. CDR3 in amino acids: CASGNRDGDQPQHF. The CDR3 bases are TGTGCCAGCGGGAACAGGGACGGTGATCAGCCCCAGCATTTT.

This chain links TRBV11-2 with TRBJ2-5; 8 nucleotides agree with TRBD2. This CDR3 spans 15 amino acids. Germline lookup yields CDR1 SGHAT and CDR2 FQNNGV. V shed 5 bases and J 2 bases; nucleotides not matched to a gene: 7. In DNA, the CDR3 is TGTGCCAGCAGCCGCGGACTAGCTATACAAGAGACCCAGTACTTC. Translation: CASSRGLAIQETQYF.

The chain joins TRBV7-9 to TRBJ2-3; the D gene is possibly TRBD2 (7 bases). The V end was cut by 1 base, the J end by 4 bases, with 12 bases between. This CDR3 contains 15 residues. Germline-derived CDR1 and CDR2 are SEHNR and FQNEAQ (reference sequence). The CDR3 sequence: CASSLEGGPPDTQYF. The CDR3 nucleotides read TGTGCCAGCAGCTTAGAGGGGGGGCCACCAGATACGCAGTATTTT.

This chain links TRBV9 with TRBJ1-4, with TRBD1 matching over 9 bases. V shed 3 bases and J 6 bases; nucleotides not matched to a gene: 6. Germline V gene data show CDR1 as SGDLS and CDR2 as YYNGEE. The CDR3 length is 15 residues. CDR3 region: CASSGRQGGDEKLFF. CDR3 in DNA: TGTGCCAGCAGCGGCCGACAGGGGGGAGATGAAAAACTGTTTTTT.

The genes are TRBV7-2 and TRBJ2-7, with 8 bases aligning to TRBD2. The CDR3 length is 16 residues. The germline gives CDR1 SGHTA, CDR2 FQGNSA. Trimming removed 6 bases from V and 5 bases from J; junction bases left unmatched: 15. The CDR3 DNA reads TGTGCCAGCAGGAGCGGATTCGGGGGGGAAGCGGACGAGCAGTACTTC. Its protein is CASRSGFGGEADEQYF. Based on the CDR3 plus reference TRBV7-2 and TRBJ2-7, the full variable domain is GAGVSQSPSNKVTEKGKDVELRCDPISGHTALYWYRQSLGQGLEFLIYFQGNSAPDKSGLPSDRFSAERTGGSVSTLTIQRTQQEDSAVYLCASRSGFGGEADEQYFGPGTRLTVT.

The chain couples TRBV30 to TRBJ1-5; D call uncertain. This CDR3 contains 14 residues. Between the trimmed V and J ends, which lost 0 bases and 3 bases, there was a span of 9 bases. CDR1 and CDR2 from the germline V gene are GTSNPN and SVGIG (reference sequence). CDR3 DNA sequence: TGTGCCTGGAGTGTCGGTGGTTCCAATCAGCCCCAGCATTTT. Residues: CAWSVGGSNQPQHF. Together with reference TRBV30 and TRBJ1-5, the CDR3 gives the full variable domain: SQTIHQWPATLVQPVGSPLSLECTVEGTSNPNLYWYRQAAGRGLQLLFYSVGIGQISSEVPQNLSASRPQDRQFILSSKKLLLSDSGFYLCAWSVGGSNQPQHFGDGTRLSIL.

This clone was seen ten or more times. V is TRBV9 and J is TRBJ1-3; D is uncertain. Deletions cut 0 bases from V and 3 bases from J, with 10 bases between. This CDR3 is built from 15 residues. Germline V gene sequence: CDR1 SGDLS, CDR2 YYNGEE. CDR3 sequence reads: CASSVGVEYGNTIYF. CDR3 nucleotide sequence: TGTGCCAGCAGCGTAGGTGTGGAGTATGGAAACACCATATATTTT.

This clone was counted a few times. The rearrangement links TRBV7-9 to TRBJ2-7, with D possibly TRBD1 on 6 matching bases. Per the germline V gene, CDR1 is SEHNR and CDR2 is FQNEAQ (reference sequence). The CDR3 runs to 14 residues. Trimming pared 3 bases from V and 6 bases from J, leaving 15 bases between. The CDR3 is CASSFPQGWSEQYF. CDR3 sequence (DNA): TGTGCCAGCAGCTTTCCGCAGGGGTGGTCCGAGCAGTACTTC.

The chain recombines TRBV6-5 with TRBJ1-2; 10 nucleotides line up with TRBD1. V lost 6 bases, J lost 8 bases, and 6 bases stayed unmatched. Germline CDR1 MNHEY, CDR2 SVGAGI. The CDR3 sequence is 13 residues long. This CDR3 is CASRRQGAEGYTF. CDR3 sequence (DNA): TGTGCCAGCAGGCGACAGGGGGCTGAAGGCTACACCTTC.

J is TRBJ1-4 and V is TRBV7-6; possible D gene TRBD1, 6 bases. Trimming shortened V by 5 bases and J by 3 bases, and 16 bases separated the two germline ends. The CDR3 spans 16 residues. Germline loops: CDR1 SGHVS, CDR2 FNYEAQ. CDR3 protein: CASSRIGGVANEKLFF. CDR3 bases: TGTGCCAGCAGCCGAATAGGGGGGGTAGCTAATGAAAAACTGTTTTTT.

The chain carries TRBV24-1 and TRBJ2-1, with D tentatively TRBD2 (5 bases). This CDR3 region has 17 residues. With 2 bases removed from V and 0 bases from J, the gap between germline ends came to 13 bases. Germline CDR1 reads KGHDR; CDR2 reads SFDVKD. CDR3 in DNA: TGTGCCACCAGTGATTCCGGACTGGGGAGCTCCTACAATGAGCAGTTCTTC. Protein: CATSDSGLGSSYNEQFF.

The chain is built from TRBV7-8 and TRBJ1-3; D is uncertain. Trimming took off 1 base at V and 0 bases at J, with 10 bases between the two ends. From germline, CDR1 is SGHVS and CDR2 FQNEAQ. This CDR3 is 16 amino acids long. In DNA, the CDR3 is TGTGCCAGCAGCTTAGGCGCGGCAGACTCTGGAAACACCATATATTTT. Protein: CASSLGAADSGNTIYF.

CDR3 loop: CASSLGDRNTEAFF. The CDR3 bases are TGTGCCAGCAGCTTAGGGGACAGGAACACTGAAGCTTTCTTT. The chain couples TRBV7-8 to TRBJ1-1, with 7 bases identical to TRBD1. The CDR3 has 14 residues. The V segment lost 1 base and the J segment 1 base; nucleotides outside the gene matches: 0. In germline, CDR1 is SGHVS, CDR2 FQNEAQ.

This clone has a handful of counts. The chain links TRBV5-5 to TRBJ1-6; 7 nucleotides line up with TRBD1. The CDR3 runs to 14 residues. The germline gives CDR1 SGHKS, CDR2 YYEKEE (reference sequence). V dropped 2 bases and J dropped 7; count of bases not matched to a gene: 3. In nucleotides, the CDR3 is TGTGCCAGCAGCTTCGGGACAGCCAATTCACCCCTCCACTTT. Translating gives CASSFGTANSPLHF.